This T cell receptor (beta chain) was sequenced for a study of T-cell memory formation after mild COVID-19 (dated by TCRdb to about 2021). About the study as a whole: TCR sequence clusters from the two donors were found to be largely donor specific. Two young, previously healthy adult volunteers, one female and one male, were included in the cohort. T-cell clones expanding and contracting after mild COVID-19 in a couple of donors were tracked by longitudinal TCRalpha and TCRbeta repertoire sequencing.

What the work shows at the level of the full study, not this receptor alone: From day 15 to 85, contracting clones showed balanced CD4/CD8 phenotypes, whereas a second wave of clones that expanded from day 15 to 37 leaned towards CD4+. SARS-CoV-2 specificity of the second-wave clones peaking on day 37 was not confirmed. Only a couple of mild cases were covered in the study, and larger cohorts including severe cases with pre-infection samples were considered necessary. Contracting CD4+ clones appeared mostly in the CM and EM memory subsets, whereas CD8+ clones were enriched in EMRA. Some responding clones were detected in pre-infection memory, suggesting pre-existing cross-reactive memory T cells joined the SARS-CoV-2 response.

Measured from the cysteine to the phenylalanine, the CDR3 is 14 residues long. Only the CDR3 DNA stays, 42 bases, in frame from base 1. The germline ends are 12 bases apart after V is trimmed by 0 bases and J by 8 bases. The germline V gene supplies CDR1 SGHRS and CDR2 YFSETQ. Sequenced on an Illumina NovaSeq 6000. cDNA libraries for TCRalpha and TCRbeta were prepared by 5'RACE using constant-segment primers, with sample barcodes and unique molecular identifiers added. Trizol reagent was used to extract RNA from every sample. Amplification of the libraries took two PCR steps, and the second step added a second sample barcode plus Illumina TruSeq adapters. Libraries were sequenced on an Illumina NovaSeq with 2 x 150 bp paired-end reads. Concerning the study's data processing: The reads were demultiplexed and collapsed into UMI-guided consensus sequences using migec v1.2.7. With mixcr v2.1.11, UMI consensuses were aligned to TRA and TRB V and J templates and assembled into clonotypes. Clonotypes were classified as expanded or contracted when called significant by both edgeR and NoisET, with noise models trained on biological replicates. For edgeR calls, a false discovery rate-adjusted p below 0.01 and a log2 fold-change threshold of 1 were applied. As an exploratory analysis of dynamics, max-normalized trajectories of the 1000 most abundant clonotypes were examined with PCA combined with hierarchical clustering. Separately sequenced CD4+ and CD8+ repertoires were used to assign the CD4 or CD8 phenotype of responding clones. The public reads were run again by TCRdb, first through fastp at Q25 and then through MiXCR, and only productive beta chains were kept. Each entry is one CDR3 protein sequence, shown with its most common DNA and genes. For this entry, the V and J calls and clone size follow TCRdb and not the study's own pipeline. The sample table contains about 210,000 distinct CDR3 sequences; only one count was recorded for around 30% of them. Over 10% of the sample comes from the top ten.

Ficoll-Paque density gradient centrifugation was used to isolate PBMCs. This clonotype has only a few counts. Its binding antigen is unknown. One base away there is no much larger clone; base qualities are not given. The clonotype was recovered from an adult woman who had mild COVID-19 (a few samples of this study predate the infection). The sample titles of this study are shuffled in the database, so cell type and time point are left out; the donor was told from shared clones. Input material: PBMCs or a T cell subset sorted from them (not recorded which). The chain employs TRBV5-1 and TRBJ2-1; TRBD1 is possibly the D segment (5 matching bases). The bases are TGCGCCAGCAGCTTGGGTCAGGGCAACCATGAGCAGTTCTTC. Its protein product is CASSLGQGNHEQFF.